This TCR beta chain was recovered during a study of T cells in Graves' hyperthyroidism and ophthalmopathy. Among the patients, aged 18 to 65, hyperthyroidism was newly diagnosed and had lasted under 2 months. PBMCs were obtained from under 13 ml fresh peripheral blood. Per the germline V gene, CDR1 is MNHEY and CDR2 is SVGEGT. CDR3 size: 13 residues. V lost 7 bases to trimming and J lost 4 bases, with 10 bases between them. RNA transcripts were the template for amplifying TCR beta CDR3 regions. HTBI primers drove first-round RT-PCR of the TCR CDR3. TCRdb redid the calling of the multiplex PCR reads with MiXCR, one entry per CDR3 protein. The sample carries fewer than 200,000 distinct CDR3 sequences, approximately 17% recorded once. This clonotype came up many times.

The V gene is TRBV6-2 or TRBV6-3, the J gene TRBJ2-2; possibly TRBD2 for D (5 bases). The sequence derives from a woman in her 50s with Graves' hyperthyroidism. The specimen was blood. The CDR3 spells CASKRVGTGELFF. CDR3 sequence (DNA): TGTGCCAGCAAGAGGGTGGGCACCGGGGAGCTGTTTTTT.